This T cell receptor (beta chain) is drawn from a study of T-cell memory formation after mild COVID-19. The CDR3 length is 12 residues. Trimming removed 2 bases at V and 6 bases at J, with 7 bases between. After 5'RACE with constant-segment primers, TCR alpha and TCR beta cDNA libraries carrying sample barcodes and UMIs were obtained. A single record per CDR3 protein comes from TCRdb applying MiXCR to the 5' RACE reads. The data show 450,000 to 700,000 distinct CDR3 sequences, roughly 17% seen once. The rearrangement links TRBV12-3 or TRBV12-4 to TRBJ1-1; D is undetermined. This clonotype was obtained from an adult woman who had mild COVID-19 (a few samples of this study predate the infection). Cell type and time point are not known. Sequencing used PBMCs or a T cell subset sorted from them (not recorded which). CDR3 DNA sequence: TGTGCCAGCAGTTTACTCACGGCTGAAGCTTTCTTT. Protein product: CASSLLTAEAFF.